These 8 T cell receptor beta chains were sequenced from one sample in a study of cytomegalovirus exposure and HLA in healthy donors. It was with 60 Vbeta and 13 Jbeta primers that the PCR ran. The assay was immunoSEQ multiplex PCR, and TCRdb's table has in-frame clones only and misses some. This sample has some 120,000 clones, with 82% found just once. What was sequenced was PBMCs. The receptors shown here come from a male donor in good health and CMV-seropositive.

This rearrangement joins TRBV6-4 to TRBJ2-7; tentatively, D is TRBD1 (5 bases). In germline, CDR1 is MRHNA, CDR2 SNTAGT. V shed 5 bases and J shed 7 bases, with 15 bases lying between them. The CDR3 totals 13 residues. CDR3 nucleotide sequence: TGTGCCAGCAGTCCCGGGCAGGGCAGGGAGCAGTACTTC. The encoded protein is CASSPGQGREQYF.

The chain employs TRBV5-6 and TRBJ2-1; the match to TRBD2 covers 14 bases. The CDR3 sequence is 16 residues long. The V segment lost 4 bases and the J segment 9 bases; nucleotides outside the gene matches: 9. Germline V CDR1 and CDR2: SGHDT, YYEEEE. CDR3 DNA sequence: TGTGCCAGCAGCCCCCTGGGACTAGCGGGAGCGAGTGAGCAGTTCTTC. Encoded protein: CASSPLGLAGASEQFF. The complete variable domain, with remaining parts taken from reference TRBV5-6 and TRBJ2-1, reads DAGVTQSPTHLIKTRGQQVTLRCSPKSGHDTVSWYQQALGQGPQFIFQYYEEEERQRGNFPDRFSGHQFPNYSSELNVNALLLGDSALYLCASSPLGLAGASEQFFGPGTRLTVL.

This chain uses TRBV11-3 with TRBJ2-1; TRBD2 matches 10 bases. Losses at the gene ends were 6 bases for V and 7 bases for J; bases not matched to a gene: 6. The CDR3 is 14 amino acids. Germline V gives CDR1 SGHNT, CDR2 YENEEA. For the CDR3, the DNA is TGTGCCAGCAGTTTCAGCGGGAGGGGGAATGAGCAGTTCTTC. Amino acids: CASSFSGRGNEQFF.

This clone was found a few times. This chain connects TRBV28 to TRBJ2-3; unclear D gene. V was pared by 7 bases and J by 0 bases, with 11 bases between. The germline V gene has CDR1 MDHEN and CDR2 SYDVKM. This CDR3 is built from 14 residues. The CDR3 sequence: CASISEPSTDTQYF. In DNA, the CDR3 is TGTGCCAGCATCTCGGAGCCTAGCACAGATACGCAGTATTTT.

J is TRBJ2-3 and V is TRBV7-2, with TRBD1 matching over 7 bases. The CDR3 spans 15 residues. The trim removed 3 bases at V and 5 bases at J, leaving 8 bases unmatched. Germline V lookup: CDR1 SGHTA, CDR2 FQGNSA. CDR3 sequence: CASSFSPQGVDTQYF. The CDR3 coding sequence is TGTGCCAGCAGCTTTTCGCCCCAGGGGGTAGATACGCAGTATTTT.

This clone is a singleton in its sample. The chain has TRBV27 and TRBJ2-3; 12 positions match TRBD2. V was pared by 5 bases and J by 3 bases, with 6 bases of the junction left unmatched. CDR1 and CDR2 (germline): MNHEY, SMNVEV (reference sequence). CDR3 length: 16 amino acids. CDR3 region: CASSNRLAGDTDTQYF. The CDR3, as DNA: TGTGCCAGCAGTAACAGACTAGCGGGAGATACAGATACGCAGTATTTT.

The chain combines TRBV20-1 with TRBJ2-1; tentative D call: TRBD1 (5 bases). This CDR3 region has 10 residues. Germline CDR1 reads DFQATT; CDR2 reads SNEGSKA (reference sequence). Here the CDR3 DNA reads TGCAGGCCCGGTGGGGCTGAGCAGTTCTTC. It encodes CRPGGAEQFF.

This clone was recorded once. V gene TRBV7-3 combines with J gene TRBJ1-1; TRBD1 matches 7 bases. The germline V gene encodes CDR1 SGHTA and CDR2 FQGTGA. V gave up 5 bases and J gave up 3 bases; unmatched junction bases: 6. The CDR3 loop spans 14 amino acids. CDR3 region: CASSRDSRDTEAFF. CDR3 DNA sequence: TGTGCCAGCAGCCGGGACAGTAGGGACACTGAAGCTTTCTTT.